One sample yielded the 17 T cell receptor beta chains listed below, sequenced in a study of T cells after posttransplantation cyclophosphamide. Methotrexate plus calcineurin inhibitor accompanied controls' myeloablative marrow transplants; sampling was 1 year later. TCRdb's copy holds only in-frame clones and misses some; the assay was immunoSEQ multiplex PCR. This table holds about 17,000 clones, 85% found once. Sequencing was performed on PBMCs, taken after allogeneic stem cell transplant with calcineurin inhibitor and methotrexate. Every receptor here comes from a female patient in her late teens or twenties who received an allogeneic stem cell transplant from an unrelated donor, was CMV-positive, and had acute and chronic GVHD. Some T cells may be supplied by the graft donor.

This chain links TRBV5-1 with TRBJ2-5; D gene ambiguous. Germline V gene lookup returns CDR1 SGHRS and CDR2 YFSETQ. The CDR3 has 13 amino acids. The germline V and J ends were trimmed by 4 bases and 5 bases, with 12 bases remaining between them. The CDR3 DNA reads as TGCGCCAGCAGCCGCCTGATGCAGGAGACCCAGTACTTC. This sequence encodes CASSRLMQETQYF.

J is TRBJ1-1 and V is TRBV5-5, with 7 bases lining up with TRBD1. CDR3 length equals 14 residues. The V and J ends lost 4 bases and 3 bases, in that order; junction bases with no gene match: 6. The germline CDR1 and CDR2 sequences are SGHKS and YYEKEE (reference sequence). CDR3 amino acids: CASSRGGWDTEAFF. In DNA form, the CDR3 reads TGTGCCAGCAGCCGAGGGGGCTGGGACACTGAAGCTTTCTTT.

The chain combines TRBV18 with TRBJ2-7, with unresolved D. Deletions cut 2 bases from V and 3 bases from J, with 8 bases between. Germline V gives CDR1 KGHSH, CDR2 LQKENI. CDR3 length equals 13 residues. In DNA form, the CDR3 reads TGTGCCAGCTCACCAGTTTTAGACTACGAGCAGTACTTC. This translates into CASSPVLDYEQYF.

The V gene is TRBV5-4, the J gene TRBJ2-1; the D gene is possibly TRBD2 (6 bases). The V gene's germline CDR1 is SGHNT and CDR2 YYREEE (reference sequence). V dropped 6 bases and J dropped 3 bases, with 13 bases sitting between them. CDR3 length: 14 residues. The CDR3 is CASTPGARYNEQFF. CDR3 nucleotides: TGTGCCAGCACCCCGGGAGCCCGCTACAATGAGCAGTTCTTC.

CDR3 residues: CATSRGLYGYTF. The CDR3 DNA reads as TGTGCCACCTCCCGGGGACTCTATGGCTACACCTTC. The chain has TRBV19 and TRBJ1-2, with a weak D call TRBD1 (5 bases). CDR1 and CDR2 (germline): LNHDA, SQIVND (reference sequence). V was pared by 10 bases and J by 4 bases, with 13 bases between. The CDR3 contains 12 residues.

The gene calls are TRBV2 and TRBJ2-1; 13 bases line up with TRBD2. CDR3 length equals 15 residues. The V gene's germline CDR1 is SNHLY and CDR2 FYNNEI. J lost 4 bases, V lost 7 bases, and 4 bases had no gene match. The CDR3 nucleotides read TGTGCCAGCACCGAGGGACTAGCGGGATACAATGAGCAGTTCTTC. Protein: CASTEGLAGYNEQFF.

This chain joins TRBV9 and TRBJ2-1; the match to TRBD2 covers 8 bases. In germline, CDR1 is SGDLS, CDR2 YYNGEE. V shed 0 bases and J 11 bases; nucleotides not matched to a gene: 19. The CDR3 sequence is 18 residues long. Written as DNA, the CDR3 is TGTGCCAGCAGCGTAGCTACGCGTAGCGGGGAATGGGGAGTTAAGCAGTTCTTC. It yields the protein CASSVATRSGEWGVKQFF.

This clone was counted once. This rearrangement joins TRBV4-2 to TRBJ1-2; 10 bases are shared with TRBD1. CDR3 size: 16 residues. CDR1 and CDR2 from the germline V gene are LGHNA and YNFKEQ. J was trimmed by 7 bases and V by 4 bases; bases with no gene match: 12. The CDR3 sequence is CASSPSNGGTGAGYTF. For the CDR3, the DNA is TGTGCCAGCAGCCCCTCTAATGGGGGGACAGGGGCTGGCTACACCTTC.

The J gene is TRBJ2-5, the V gene TRBV6-1; D may be TRBD2 (5 bases). The CDR3 has 15 residues. Deletions cut 5 bases from V and 2 bases from J, with 15 bases between. CDR1 is MNHNS, CDR2 SASEGT, per germline. The CDR3 region is CASSKERVGQETQYF. CDR3 in DNA: TGTGCCAGCAGTAAAGAGAGGGTAGGACAAGAGACCCAGTACTTC.

The rearrangement links TRBV6-5 to TRBJ2-2; 7 bases map to TRBD1. The CDR3 extends over 15 amino acids. V shed 5 bases, J shed 7 bases, and the junction held 10 bases outside the gene matches. From germline, CDR1 is MNHEY and CDR2 SVGAGI. The CDR3 loop is CASSPRQGPGGELFF. The DNA of the CDR3 is TGTGCCAGCAGTCCGCGACAGGGACCTGGCGGGGAGCTGTTTTTT.

CDR3 bases: TGTGCCAGCAGCGAGAGACAGGGGAATACTGAAAAACTGTTTTTT. Protein product: CASSERQGNTEKLFF. The V gene is TRBV7-6, the J gene TRBJ1-4; 8 bases are a match to TRBD1. The CDR3 contains 15 residues. The J segment lost 7 bases and the V segment lost 5 bases, leaving 9 bases of the junction unmatched. Germline assignment: CDR1 SGHVS and CDR2 FNYEAQ.

The chain is built from TRBV6-5 and TRBJ1-2; 9 bases agree with TRBD1. CDR3 length: 14 amino acids. The germline gives CDR1 MNHEY, CDR2 SVGAGI. The J segment lost 4 bases and the V segment lost 5 bases, leaving 5 bases of the junction unmatched. CDR3 sequence (DNA): TGTGCCAGCAGTCGACAGGGGGAAGGCTATGGCTACACCTTC. Translation: CASSRQGEGYGYTF.

The genes are TRBV7-2 and TRBJ2-1; D may be TRBD1 (6 bases). There are 17 residues in the CDR3. Germline V gene sequence: CDR1 SGHTA, CDR2 FQGNSA. Trimming pared 2 bases from V and 4 bases from J, leaving 18 bases between. As DNA, the CDR3 is TGTGCCAGCAGCTTATCTGGTCAGGGGCCGGTATACAATGAGCAGTTCTTC. Residues: CASSLSGQGPVYNEQFF.

The rearrangement joins TRBV5-6 to TRBJ2-1; 8 bases line up with TRBD2. Losses at the gene ends were 1 base for V and 10 bases for J; bases not matched to a gene: 10. This CDR3 has 15 amino acids. In germline, CDR1 is SGHDT, CDR2 YYEEEE. CDR3 coding DNA: TGTGCCAGCAGCTTGTTTACGGGAGGGTTCAGGGAGCAGTTCTTC. This encodes CASSLFTGGFREQFF.

The chain uses TRBV29-1 and TRBJ2-7; the match to TRBD1 covers 7 bases. Germline assignment: CDR1 SQVTM and CDR2 ANQGSEA. The trim removed 6 bases at V and 4 bases at J, leaving 18 bases unmatched. The CDR3 extends over 16 amino acids. The CDR3 DNA reads as TGCAGCGTGGAAACCAAAGGGGGCCAAAAGGTGTACGAGCAGTACTTC. It codes for CSVETKGGQKVYEQYF.

The chain couples TRBV5-1 to TRBJ2-3; D may be TRBD2 (5 bases). CDR1 and CDR2 (germline): SGHRS, YFSETQ. The CDR3 extends over 14 amino acids. The V and J ends lost 0 bases and 2 bases respectively, with 7 bases between them. The CDR3 loop reads CASSLGRTTDTQYF. CDR3 sequence (DNA): TGCGCCAGCAGCTTGGGGAGGACCACAGATACGCAGTATTTT.

In its sample, this clone was seen once. The gene calls are TRBV7-8 and TRBJ2-7; possibly TRBD2 for D (6 bases). The V gene lost 7 bases and the J gene lost 4 bases, with 17 bases spanning the gap. CDR3 length: 14 residues. Germline V CDR1 and CDR2: SGHVS, FQNEAQ. CDR3 DNA: TGTGCCAGCACCCACGCGAAGGGGACTTACGAGCAGTACTTC. Protein sequence: CASTHAKGTYEQYF.